Listed here are 29 T cell receptor beta chains from one sample, sequenced in a study of cytomegalovirus exposure and HLA in healthy donors. Both 60 Vbeta primers and 13 Jbeta primers went into the PCR. Data came from immunoSEQ multiplex PCR; TCRdb stores just in-frame clones and leaves some out. Recorded for this sample: about 200,000 clones. The sequencing input was PBMCs. Source of these receptors: a girl aged 2-10 years in good health and CMV-seropositive.

V is TRBV10-3 and J is TRBJ2-3; no clear D gene. CDR3 length: 14 residues. CDR1 and CDR2 (germline): ENHRY, SYGVKD. V shed 2 bases and J shed 0 bases, with 6 bases lying between them. The CDR3 coding sequence is TGTGCCATCAGTGAGCGGAGAAGCACAGATACGCAGTATTTT. Translation: CAISERRSTDTQYF.

The CDR3 nucleotides read TGTGCCAGCAGCAACTTGAACGGGGAGCTGTTTTTT. This codes for CASSNLNGELFF. This chain links TRBV7-9 with TRBJ2-2, with D hard to call. The CDR3 consists of 12 residues. V was shortened by 5 bases and J by 7 bases, with 8 bases between the two germline ends. Germline CDR1 reads SEHNR; CDR2 reads FQNEAQ (reference sequence).

The chain uses TRBV19 and TRBJ2-7, with 7 bases aligning to TRBD2. The CDR3 extends over 16 amino acids. The ends lost 3 bases at V and 1 base at J; junction bases unmatched: 9. Germline CDR1 LNHDA, CDR2 SQIVND (reference sequence). In DNA form, the CDR3 reads TGTGCCAGTAGTATTGGGGGAGCGGGACCTTCCTACGAGCAGTACTTC. Protein product: CASSIGGAGPSYEQYF.

The rearrangement joins TRBV15 to TRBJ2-2; 7 bases match TRBD1. Per the germline V gene, CDR1 is LNHNV and CDR2 is YYDKDF (reference sequence). The CDR3 is 15 residues long. J was trimmed by 4 bases and V by 5 bases; bases with no gene match: 7. In DNA form, the CDR3 reads TGTGCCACCAGCGGCCGGGACAGAAGCACCGGGGAGCTGTTTTTT. It codes for CATSGRDRSTGELFF.

This rearrangement joins TRBV6-4 to TRBJ2-1; D unclear. Germline V CDR1 and CDR2: MRHNA, SNTAGT. The CDR3 runs to 13 residues. V was shortened by 8 bases and J by 4 bases, with 12 bases between the two germline ends. CDR3 DNA sequence: TGTGCCAGCGGCCCAGGTGGATACAATGAGCAGTTCTTC. This sequence encodes CASGPGGYNEQFF.

The J gene is TRBJ1-1, the V gene TRBV19; D is perhaps TRBD1 (6 bases). Looked up from germline, CDR1 is LNHDA and CDR2 is SQIVND (reference sequence). Trimming took 1 base from V and 1 from J, leaving 13 bases between them. CDR3 length: 16 amino acids. The CDR3 bases are TGTGCCAGTAGTATAGGCGGCAGGGGTTGGAACACTGAAGCTTTCTTT. This translates into CASSIGGRGWNTEAFF. The variable domain in full, with the rest retrieved from reference TRBV19 and TRBJ1-1, is DGGITQSPKYLFRKEGQNVTLSCEQNLNHDAMYWYRQDPGQGLRLIYYSQIVNDFQKGDIAEGYSVSREKKESFPLTVTSAQKNPTAFYLCASSIGGRGWNTEAFFGQGTRLTVV.

The J gene is TRBJ1-3, the V gene TRBV28; 7 bases map to TRBD1. The germline V gene has CDR1 MDHEN and CDR2 SYDVKM. The CDR3 has 14 amino acids. V lost 6 bases to trimming and J lost 7 bases; unmatched junction nucleotides: 9. DNA of the CDR3: TGTGCCAGCAGCCGGACAGGCGCCGGGAACACCATATATTTT. The encoded protein is CASSRTGAGNTIYF.

The chain has TRBV2 and TRBJ1-2; possibly TRBD1 for D (5 bases). Germline values: CDR1 SNHLY, CDR2 FYNNEI. CDR3 size: 16 residues. Trimming took off 2 bases at V and 5 bases at J, with 18 bases between the two ends. CDR3 loop: CASSEYASGGGYGYTF. Here the CDR3 DNA reads TGTGCCAGCAGTGAATATGCGTCAGGCGGGGGATATGGCTACACCTTC.

This chain connects TRBV29-1 to TRBJ1-2, with 7 nucleotides matching TRBD1. V lost 3 bases, J lost 4 bases, and 8 bases stayed unmatched. The CDR3 is 14 amino acids. Germline V gives CDR1 SQVTM, CDR2 ANQGSEA. Written as DNA, the CDR3 is TGCAGCGTTGATAAGGGGGCCGATGGCTATGGCTACACCTTC. Translating gives CSVDKGADGYGYTF.

To note about this clone: Sequence at one end of the junction differs from germline and may be a read error. Distinct nucleotide sequences in the sample also encode this CDR3. The rearrangement uses TRBV6-1 and TRBJ2-7, with 8 nucleotides matching TRBD2. In germline, CDR1 is MNHNS, CDR2 SASEGT. The CDR3 extends over 16 amino acids. The chain's CDR3 is CASTERRTSYSFEQYF. In nucleotides, the CDR3 is TGTGCCAGCACTGAAAGAAGGACTAGCTACTCGTTCGAGCAGTACTTC.

The chain couples TRBV2 to TRBJ1-1; a possible D gene is TRBD1 (5 bases). Germline CDR1 and CDR2: SNHLY and FYNNEI. The CDR3 runs 14 residues. Trimming pared 2 bases from V and 4 bases from J, leaving 11 bases between. The CDR3 is CASSERLGGTEAFF. The CDR3 coding sequence is TGTGCCAGCAGTGAAAGGTTGGGGGGCACTGAAGCTTTCTTT. Together with reference TRBV2 and TRBJ1-1, the CDR3 gives the full variable domain: EPEVTQTPSHQVTQMGQEVILRCVPISNHLYFYWYRQILGQKVEFLVSFYNNEISEKSEIFDDQFSVERPDGSNFTLKIRSTKLEDSAMYFCASSERLGGTEAFFGQGTRLTVV.

The chain uses TRBV10-2 and TRBJ2-7, with a possible D match to TRBD2 (5 bases). The CDR3 has 15 residues. CDR1 and CDR2 from the germline V gene are WSHSY and SAAADI. Deletions cut 4 bases from V and 3 bases from J, with 16 bases between. CDR3 sequence (DNA): TGCGCCAGCAGTGGGACGGAGTTACGGGACTACGAGCAGTACTTC. Its protein product is CASSGTELRDYEQYF.

This chain links TRBV21-1 with TRBJ2-7; TRBD2, as called in the table, went unchecked against the DNA. TRBV21-1 is designated a pseudogene. The CDR3 length is 15 residues. In DNA form, the CDR3 reads TGTGCCAGCAGCAACCCTGAGGGATTAGGTATCGTGCAGTACTTC. Translation gives CASSNPEGLGIVQYF.

This chain links TRBV19 with TRBJ2-5, with D possibly matching TRBD2 (5 bases). The CDR3 totals 16 residues. In germline, CDR1 is LNHDA, CDR2 SQIVND (reference sequence). Trimming took off 0 bases at V and 1 base at J, with 12 bases between the two ends. CDR3 sequence: CASSIDRGSGQETQYF. The CDR3 DNA reads as TGTGCCAGTAGTATAGATCGCGGAAGCGGCCAAGAGACCCAGTACTTC.

The chain combines TRBV10-3 with TRBJ2-1; 8 nucleotides match TRBD2. CDR3 length: 16 residues. Germline CDR1 reads ENHRY; CDR2 reads SYGVKD. J was trimmed by 10 bases and V by 6 bases; bases with no gene match: 17. The CDR3 sequence is CAISTSGMRAKYEQFF. The CDR3 DNA reads TGTGCCATCAGCACTAGCGGCATGCGGGCCAAATACGAGCAGTTCTTC.

The V call is TRBV14, the J call TRBJ2-1; 7 bases fit TRBD2. The CDR3 is 13 amino acids. The germline V gene has CDR1 SGHDN and CDR2 FVKESK. V lost 8 bases, J lost 0 bases, and 1 base stayed unmatched. The CDR3 DNA reads TGTGCCAGCTGCGGGAGCTCCTACAATGAGCAGTTCTTC. The encoded protein is CASCGSSYNEQFF. Together with reference TRBV14 and TRBJ2-1, the CDR3 gives the full variable domain: EAGVTQFPSHSVIEKGQTVTLRCDPISGHDNLYWYRRVMGKEIKFLLHFVKESKQDESGMPNNRFLAERTGGTYSTLKVQPAELEDSGVYFCASCGSSYNEQFFGPGTRLTVL.

This chain connects TRBV7-3 to TRBJ2-2; 8 bases agree with TRBD2. With 4 bases clipped from V and 6 bases from J, the junction kept 4 bases outside the gene matches. The CDR3 totals 14 residues. In germline, CDR1 is SGHTA, CDR2 FQGTGA. The CDR3 nucleotides are TGTGCCAGCAGCTCGGGGGGGGGTGCCGGGGAGCTGTTTTTT. It translates to CASSSGGGAGELFF.

V gene TRBV11-1 combines with J gene TRBJ2-1, with 9 positions matching TRBD1. Germline assignment: CDR1 SGHAT and CDR2 FQDESV (reference sequence). Trimming removed 3 bases from V and 7 bases from J; junction bases left unmatched: 1. This CDR3 comprises 13 residues. The CDR3, as DNA: TGTGCCAGCAGCTTGACAGGGGGGAATGAGCAGTTCTTC. Translated: CASSLTGGNEQFF.

CDR3 DNA sequence: TGTGCCAGCAGCTCACAGGGGATTGATGAAAAACTGTTTTTT. This encodes CASSSQGIDEKLFF. V and J are TRBV5-6 and TRBJ1-4; TRBD1 matches 7 bases. The CDR3 spans 14 residues. The V gene's germline CDR1 is SGHDT and CDR2 YYEEEE. J gave up 6 bases and V 3 bases, and 5 bases lay outside the gene matches. Looking up the rest from reference TRBV5-6 and TRBJ1-4 gives the full variable domain: DAGVTQSPTHLIKTRGQQVTLRCSPKSGHDTVSWYQQALGQGPQFIFQYYEEEERQRGNFPDRFSGHQFPNYSSELNVNALLLGDSALYLCASSSQGIDEKLFFGSGTQLSVL.

The chain couples TRBV10-2 to TRBJ2-2; D gene ambiguous. Trimming stripped 4 bases from V and 7 bases from J, with 16 bases between. Germline CDR1 and CDR2: WSHSY and SAAADI. The CDR3 sequence is 15 residues long. The CDR3 sequence is CASSGRPTVIGELFF. The CDR3 DNA follows: TGCGCCAGCAGTGGAAGACCGACTGTCATCGGGGAGCTGTTTTTT.

This chain uses TRBV2 with TRBJ2-1; 7 bases map to TRBD2. The CDR3 is made up of 14 amino acids. Germline loops: CDR1 SNHLY, CDR2 FYNNEI. J gave up 10 bases and V 4 bases, and 10 bases lay outside the gene matches. The CDR3 nucleotides read TGTGCCAGCAGTGTTACGGGACTATCTCAGGAGCAGTTCTTC. As protein: CASSVTGLSQEQFF.

V gene TRBV18 combines with J gene TRBJ2-1; 11 nucleotides agree with TRBD2. The germline CDR1 and CDR2 sequences are KGHSH and LQKENI. V lost 4 bases and J lost 2; bases outside the gene matches: 7. The CDR3 has 17 amino acids. The CDR3 reads CASSRPTSGKPYNEQFF. Here the CDR3 DNA reads TGTGCCAGCTCACGACCGACTAGCGGGAAGCCCTACAATGAGCAGTTCTTC.

The V call is TRBV19, the J call TRBJ2-1, with 9 bases aligning to TRBD2. The junction had 7 bases not matched to a gene; V was cut back by 5 bases and J by 5 bases. The germline CDR1 and CDR2 sequences are LNHDA and SQIVND (reference sequence). This CDR3 region has 15 residues. CDR3 sequence (DNA): TGTGCCAGTAGTCTTAGCGGGAGTAGGAACAATGAGCAGTTCTTC. This sequence encodes CASSLSGSRNNEQFF.

This chain connects TRBV5-1 to TRBJ2-7; D uncertain. Germline V gene data show CDR1 as SGHRS and CDR2 as YFSETQ. V was cut by 1 base and J by 1 base, with 6 bases left in between. The CDR3 runs to 13 residues. The CDR3 DNA follows: TGCGCCAGCAGCTTGATACGGTCCTACGAGCAGTACTTC. Its protein is CASSLIRSYEQYF.

The chain is built from TRBV5-1 and TRBJ1-1; 7 bases are a match to TRBD1. V gave up 2 bases and J gave up 0 bases; unmatched junction bases: 7. Germline V CDR1 and CDR2: SGHRS, YFSETQ. The CDR3 contains 16 residues. The DNA of the CDR3 is TGCGCCAGCAGCTTCAACAGGGGAGGCATGAACACTGAAGCTTTCTTT. Translation gives CASSFNRGGMNTEAFF.

V and J are TRBV5-1 and TRBJ2-3; D ambiguous. CDR1 is SGHRS, CDR2 YFSETQ, per germline. V was cut by 4 bases and J by 0 bases, with 6 bases left in between. The CDR3 loop spans 13 amino acids. This CDR3 is CASSAASTDTQYF. In DNA form, the CDR3 reads TGCGCCAGCAGCGCGGCCAGCACAGATACGCAGTATTTT.

V and J are TRBV18 and TRBJ1-1; a weak D match, TRBD1 (5 bases). V shed 1 base and J shed 6 bases, with 12 bases lying between them. CDR1 and CDR2 from the germline V gene are KGHSH and LQKENI. The CDR3 contains 14 residues. The CDR3 DNA is TGTGCCAGCTCACCACGGTCGGGGGACCCTGAAGCTTTCTTT. The encoded protein is CASSPRSGDPEAFF.

In the case of this clone: The identical CDR3 is also encoded by other nucleotide sequences in the sample. The J gene is TRBJ1-1, the V gene TRBV18, with 7 positions matching TRBD1. This CDR3 spans 14 amino acids. V shed 3 bases, J shed 1 base, and the junction held 2 bases outside the gene matches. Germline V gene lookup returns CDR1 KGHSH and CDR2 LQKENI. CDR3 coding DNA: TGTGCCAGCTCACCGGGACAGACGAACACTGAAGCTTTCTTT. Translated, it gives CASSPGQTNTEAFF.

The V call is TRBV29-1, the J call TRBJ2-2; a weak D match, TRBD1 (6 bases). The CDR3 sequence is 13 residues long. Germline V gene data show CDR1 as SQVTM and CDR2 as ANQGSEA. V lost 4 bases, J lost 7 bases, and 13 bases lay in between. DNA for the CDR3: TGCAGCGTTGTATGGTTACAGGGCGGGGAGCTGTTTTTT. Encoded protein: CSVVWLQGGELFF.